Presented here are 21 T cell receptor beta chains from one specimen sequenced in a study of radiotherapy plus CTLA-4 blockade in lung cancer. Libraries were prepared by immunoSEQ multiplex PCR; TCRdb keeps only in-frame clonotypes and omits some of them. The sample consists of 11,000 to 15,000 clones, roughly 86% of them appearing once. Sequencing used peripheral blood, obtained from a patient treated with radiotherapy plus ipilimumab. The receptor source for this set is a human donor with non-small cell lung cancer that progressed on radiotherapy plus ipilimumab. Some clones in this sample may be carry-over from other donors' samples.

The chain links TRBV27 to TRBJ2-7, with D perhaps matching TRBD2 (5 bases). The CDR3 is 11 residues long. The germline CDR1 and CDR2 sequences are MNHEY and SMNVEV (reference sequence). The V end was cut by 7 bases, the J end by 6 bases, with 10 bases between. The CDR3, as DNA: TGTGCCAGCACCGCGGGCGGCGAGCAGTACTTC. Its protein product is CASTAGGEQYF.

This chain joins TRBV7-3 and TRBJ2-3; 7 bases line up with TRBD2. V was clipped by 5 bases and J by 2 bases; unmatched bases: 4. This CDR3 has 14 amino acids. CDR1 is SGHTA and CDR2 is FQGTGA in the germline V gene. Here the CDR3 reads CASSLRGDTDTQYF. CDR3 coding DNA: TGTGCCAGCAGCCTTCGGGGGGACACAGATACGCAGTATTTT.

The rearrangement uses TRBV19 and TRBJ2-4, with 10 bases matching TRBD2. With 6 bases clipped from V and 3 bases from J, the junction kept 11 bases outside the gene matches. In germline, CDR1 is LNHDA, CDR2 SQIVND (reference sequence). The CDR3 runs to 17 residues. CDR3 in amino acids: CASRGTSAIYDKNIQYF. The DNA of the CDR3 is TGTGCCAGTAGAGGGACTAGCGCTATTTACGACAAAAACATTCAGTACTTC.

This chain links TRBV19 with TRBJ2-6; TRBD1 matches at 9 bases. Trimming cost V 3 bases and J 1 base; bases outside gene matches: 4. Germline V gene lookup returns CDR1 LNHDA and CDR2 SQIVND (reference sequence). The CDR3 extends over 17 amino acids. The CDR3 DNA follows: TGTGCCAGTAGTATTGGGACAGGGAAGTCTGGGGCCAACGTCCTGACTTTC. It yields the protein CASSIGTGKSGANVLTF.

The chain links TRBV5-1 to TRBJ1-2; TRBD1 matches 7 bases. J was trimmed by 2 bases and V by 4 bases; bases with no gene match: 11. Per germline, CDR1 SGHRS and CDR2 YFSETQ. CDR3 length equals 16 residues. CDR3 bases: TGCGCCAGCAGCCCTATCAGACAGGGAGCCAACTATGGCTACACCTTC. It encodes CASSPIRQGANYGYTF.

This chain links TRBV6-5 with TRBJ2-7; a weak D match, TRBD2 (6 bases). The germline V and J ends were trimmed by 8 bases and 6 bases, with 20 bases remaining between them. The CDR3 contains 14 residues. Germline CDR1 and CDR2: MNHEY and SVGAGI. The CDR3 loop reads CASATSRRGTEQYF. In DNA form, the CDR3 reads TGTGCCAGCGCTACTTCTCGGCGCGGGACCGAGCAGTACTTC.

The chain combines TRBV6-4 with TRBJ2-3; a possible D gene is TRBD2 (6 bases). With 5 bases removed from V and 1 base from J, the gap between germline ends came to 16 bases. There are 16 residues in the CDR3. Germline V CDR1 and CDR2: MRHNA, SNTAGT. Here the CDR3 DNA reads TGTGCCAGCAGTTTAACTTCGGGAGAGGGCACAGATACGCAGTATTTT. Protein: CASSLTSGEGTDTQYF.

This chain joins TRBV19 and TRBJ1-4; 9 nucleotides match TRBD1. Germline V gene lookup returns CDR1 LNHDA and CDR2 SQIVND (reference sequence). Trimming took 7 bases from V and 1 from J; bases not matched to a gene: 10. CDR3 length equals 17 residues. Here the CDR3 reads CASIASGQGRTNEKLFF. The CDR3 nucleotides read TGTGCCAGTATTGCGTCGGGACAGGGAAGAACTAATGAAAAACTGTTTTTT.

This sequence joins TRBV19 and TRBJ1-1; D is uncertain. This CDR3 comprises 14 residues. CDR1 is LNHDA and CDR2 is SQIVND in the germline V gene (reference sequence). V was cut by 7 bases and J by 4 bases, with 16 bases left in between. CDR3 sequence: CASTPGGSSTEAFF. The CDR3 region has the DNA TGTGCCAGTACCCCGGGAGGGTCGAGCACTGAAGCTTTCTTT.

V is TRBV19 and J is TRBJ1-5; no clear D gene. CDR3 length: 15 residues. Germline loops: CDR1 LNHDA, CDR2 SQIVND (reference sequence). With 6 bases removed from V and 2 bases from J, the gap between germline ends came to 14 bases. The CDR3 loop reads CASRGSWYGNQPQHF. In DNA form, the CDR3 reads TGTGCCAGTAGGGGGAGTTGGTATGGCAATCAGCCCCAGCATTTT.

V gene TRBV2 combines with J gene TRBJ2-7; 8 positions match TRBD2. Looked up from germline, CDR1 is SNHLY and CDR2 is FYNNEI. This CDR3 is 13 amino acids long. J gave up 3 bases and V 6 bases, and 4 bases lay outside the gene matches. CDR3 in DNA: TGTGCCAGCAGGGTGACTAGCGTCTACGAGCAGTACTTC. This sequence encodes CASRVTSVYEQYF.

The rearrangement joins TRBV10-3 to TRBJ2-7, with D uncertain. Between the trimmed V and J ends, which lost 4 bases and 2 bases, there was a span of 12 bases. The CDR3 is 14 amino acids. The germline CDR1 and CDR2 sequences are ENHRY and SYGVKD. The CDR3 DNA follows: TGTGCCATCAGTGGGTCGATAGTTGCCTACGAGCAGTACTTC. Encoded protein: CAISGSIVAYEQYF.

The chain joins TRBV19 to TRBJ2-6; 7 bases line up with TRBD2. This CDR3 is 16 amino acids long. Unmatched junction bases numbered 6, after V lost 5 bases and J lost 2 bases. Germline CDR1 and CDR2: LNHDA and SQIVND (reference sequence). CDR3 nucleotide sequence: TGTGCCAGTAGTTTCTGGGGGGGGGCTGGGGCCAACGTCCTGACTTTC. Its protein product is CASSFWGGAGANVLTF.

This clone showed up just once. This chain joins TRBV6-6 and TRBJ1-1; D unresolved. The V gene lost 8 bases and the J gene lost 11 bases, with 18 bases spanning the gap. The CDR3 totals 12 residues. Per germline, CDR1 MNHNY and CDR2 SVGAGI (reference sequence). CDR3 DNA: TGTGCCAGCGGAAGACCTCGAGCGGGGGCTTTCTTT. Its protein product is CASGRPRAGAFF.

The V and J genes are TRBV5-1 and TRBJ2-3; 11 bases align to TRBD2. Germline CDR1 reads SGHRS; CDR2 reads YFSETQ. CDR3 length: 16 amino acids. Trimming at V came to 4 bases and at J to 0 bases, leaving 4 bases not matched to a gene. The CDR3 DNA sequence: TGCGCCAGCAGCCCGGGACTAGCGGATAGCACAGATACGCAGTATTTT. This codes for CASSPGLADSTDTQYF. The variable domain in full, completed from reference TRBV5-1 and TRBJ2-3, reads KAGVTQTPRYLIKTRGQQVTLSCSPISGHRSVSWYQQTPGQGLQFLFEYFSETQRNKGNFPGRFSGRQFSNSRSEMNVSTLELGDSALYLCASSPGLADSTDTQYFGPGTRLTVL.

V and J are TRBV7-2 and TRBJ1-2, with D unclear. This CDR3 is built from 13 residues. Trimming left V 2 bases short and J 2 bases short, with 6 bases between. In germline, CDR1 is SGHTA, CDR2 FQGNSA. CDR3 sequence (DNA): TGTGCCAGCAGCTTATCTAGGAACTATGGCTACACCTTC. It yields the protein CASSLSRNYGYTF.

This clone was found a few times. The genes are TRBV11-2 and TRBJ1-2; 8 positions match TRBD1. V was clipped by 4 bases and J by 0 bases; unmatched bases: 4. The CDR3 sequence is 15 residues long. The germline gives CDR1 SGHAT, CDR2 FQNNGV. Here the CDR3 DNA reads TGTGCCAGCAGCTCAGGGGACAGGCCTAACTATGGCTACACCTTC. It codes for CASSSGDRPNYGYTF.

The J gene is TRBJ1-4, the V gene TRBV7-9; a possible D gene is TRBD1 (6 bases). This CDR3 spans 14 amino acids. Germline V gene sequence: CDR1 SEHNR, CDR2 FQNEAQ (reference sequence). Trimming cost V 2 bases and J 8 bases, with 12 bases left between them. This CDR3 reads CASSLTAGEEKLFF. The CDR3 DNA reads TGTGCCAGCAGCTTAACCGCAGGGGAAGAAAAACTGTTTTTT.

This clone was recorded a few times. The rearrangement links TRBV2 to TRBJ1-2, with D possibly matching TRBD1 (6 bases). The CDR3 contains 13 residues. Germline assignment: CDR1 SNHLY and CDR2 FYNNEI. V was cut by 7 bases and J by 8 bases, with 17 bases left in between. The chain's CDR3 is CASKTGQGYGYTF. The CDR3 DNA follows: TGTGCCAGCAAGACCGGGCAGGGGTACGGCTACACCTTC.

The chain joins TRBV28 to TRBJ1-5, with 9 nucleotides matching TRBD1. V shed 2 bases and J 4 bases; nucleotides not matched to a gene: 6. CDR3 length equals 16 residues. Germline V gene data show CDR1 as MDHEN and CDR2 as SYDVKM. CDR3 nucleotide sequence: TGTGCCAGCAGTTTAACAGGGGGCTTCACTAATCAGCCCCAGCATTTT. It codes for CASSLTGGFTNQPQHF.

The rearrangement uses TRBV5-4 and TRBJ1-2; TRBD1 agrees at 7 bases. CDR3 size: 17 residues. Germline assignment: CDR1 SGHNT and CDR2 YYREEE (reference sequence). The trim removed 3 bases at V and 4 bases at J, leaving 15 bases unmatched. CDR3 in amino acids: CASSWGDSEGWGYGYTF. The CDR3 bases are TGTGCCAGCAGCTGGGGGGACAGTGAAGGGTGGGGCTATGGCTACACCTTC.